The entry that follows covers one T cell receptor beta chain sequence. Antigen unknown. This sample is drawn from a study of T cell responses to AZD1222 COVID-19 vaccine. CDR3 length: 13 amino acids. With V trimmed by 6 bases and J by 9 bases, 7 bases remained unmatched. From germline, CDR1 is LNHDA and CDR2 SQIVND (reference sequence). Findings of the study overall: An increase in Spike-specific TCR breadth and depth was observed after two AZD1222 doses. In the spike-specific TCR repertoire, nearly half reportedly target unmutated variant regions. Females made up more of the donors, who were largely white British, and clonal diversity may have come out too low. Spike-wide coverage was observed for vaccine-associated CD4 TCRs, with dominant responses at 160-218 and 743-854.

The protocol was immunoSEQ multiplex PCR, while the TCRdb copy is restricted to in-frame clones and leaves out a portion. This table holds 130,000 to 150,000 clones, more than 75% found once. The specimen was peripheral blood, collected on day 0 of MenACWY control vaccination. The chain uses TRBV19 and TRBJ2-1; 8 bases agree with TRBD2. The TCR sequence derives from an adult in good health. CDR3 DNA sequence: TGTGCCAGTAGCTCCGGGGGGGCAGGTGAGCAGTTCTTC. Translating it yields CASSSGGAGEQFF.